This is a list of T cell receptor beta chains from one sample in a study of regulatory T cells in long-lasting Graves disease. TCRdb reanalysed the multiplex PCR reads using MiXCR and keeps one entry per CDR3 protein. Of 650,000 to 850,000 distinct CDR3 sequences in the sample, about 32% were seen once. The sequenced sample was peripheral blood mononuclear cells (PBMCs), obtained when the disease was refractory, from a patient treated with antithyroid drugs. The receptors shown here come from a female donor with Graves disease. CDR3s include the opening cysteine and the closing phenylalanine or tryptophan. Each record gives: CDR3 protein, CDR3 DNA, D gene, J gene, clone size, V gene. D genes are given only for firm matches. Part of the rows lack a size; the others show once, few, many or a class for expanded clones.

cdr3_aa: CASSLAGGVAEAFF
cdr3_nt: TGTGCCAGCAGCTTAGCAGGGGGTGTCGCTGAAGCTTTCTTT
d_call: .
j_call: TRBJ1-1
clone_size: .
v_call: TRBV7-9

cdr3_aa: CSSLDGTRETQYF
cdr3_nt: TGCAGCTCCCTCGATGGGACTCGAGAGACCCAGTACTTC
d_call: .
j_call: TRBJ2-5
clone_size: .
v_call: TRBV29-1

cdr3_aa: CSVEVQTAEAFF
cdr3_nt: TGCAGCGTTGAAGTTCAGACAGCCGAAGCTTTCTTT
d_call: .
j_call: TRBJ1-1
clone_size: .
v_call: TRBV29-1

cdr3_aa: CASSPGQRSTEAFF
cdr3_nt: TGTGCCAGCAGTCCCGGACAGCGGAGCACTGAAGCTTTCTTT
d_call: .
j_call: TRBJ1-1
clone_size: .
v_call: TRBV12-3/TRBV12-4

cdr3_aa: CASSVDYGYTF
cdr3_nt: TGTGCCAGCAGTGTCGACTATGGCTACACCTTC
d_call: .
j_call: TRBJ1-2
clone_size: many
v_call: TRBV2

cdr3_aa: CAWSVARETQYF
cdr3_nt: TGTGCCTGGAGTGTAGCCAGGGAGACCCAGTACTTC
d_call: .
j_call: TRBJ2-5
clone_size: .
v_call: TRBV30

cdr3_aa: CASSQRQGLNEKLFF
cdr3_nt: TGCGCCAGCAGCCAACGACAGGGGTTGAATGAAAAACTGTTTTTT
d_call: TRBD1
j_call: TRBJ1-4
clone_size: .
v_call: TRBV4-1

cdr3_aa: CASSPGRTPHNYGYTF
cdr3_nt: TGCGCCAGCAGCCCGGGACGGACCCCACATAACTATGGCTACACCTTC
d_call: .
j_call: TRBJ1-2
clone_size: .
v_call: TRBV5-1

cdr3_aa: CASSLGLAGYSTDTQYF
cdr3_nt: TGTGCCAGCAGTTTAGGCCTAGCGGGGTACAGCACAGATACGCAGTATTTT
d_call: TRBD2
j_call: TRBJ2-3
clone_size: .
v_call: TRBV12-3/TRBV12-4

cdr3_aa: CSVAGQDLMNTEAFF
cdr3_nt: TGCAGCGTTGCAGGACAGGACCTCATGAACACTGAAGCTTTCTTT
d_call: TRBD1
j_call: TRBJ1-1
clone_size: many
v_call: TRBV29-1